This entry lists 17 T cell receptor beta chains sequenced from one sample in a study of T-cell reconstitution after alpha-beta-depleted transplantation in children. Preparation of the TCRbeta library involved a method that used unique molecular identifiers. TCRdb ran MiXCR on the PCR reads and lists one entry per CDR3 protein. The sample lists around 400,000 distinct CDR3 sequences, approximately 11% seen once, with 5% to 6.5% in the top ten. This specimen consisted of PBMCs from the stem cell graft donor, obtained from the stem cell graft. Source of these receptors: a human donor who donated a stem cell graft to a child with acute myeloid leukemia.

This chain connects TRBV10-3 to TRBJ2-1; 9 nucleotides line up with TRBD1. This CDR3 has 13 residues. V dropped 2 bases and J dropped 12; count of bases not matched to a gene: 5. Germline-derived CDR1 and CDR2 are ENHRY and SYGVKD. DNA for the CDR3: TGTGCCATCAGTGAGCCGGACAGGGGAAGGCAGTTCTTC. Its translation is CAISEPDRGRQFF.

Only a few counts were recorded for this clonotype. V and J are TRBV3-1 and TRBJ2-7; D is perhaps TRBD1 or TRBD2 (8 bases each). V gave up 5 bases and J gave up 6 bases, with 32 bases separating them. The length of the CDR3 is 19 residues. Germline V gene lookup returns CDR1 LGHDT and CDR2 YNNKEL (reference sequence). The CDR3: CASSAHPGQGPGTRGEQYF. The CDR3 bases are TGTGCCAGCAGCGCCCACCCCGGACAGGGACCCGGGACTAGAGGCGAGCAGTACTTC.

This clonotype was seen a handful of times. This rearrangement joins TRBV4-1 to TRBJ2-3, with TRBD1 matching over 12 bases. This CDR3 region has 17 residues. Germline CDR1 reads MGHRA; CDR2 reads YSYEKL. J gave up 7 bases and V 1 base, and 9 bases lay outside the gene matches. Here the CDR3 reads CASSQVGTGGLMNTQYF. The CDR3 DNA is TGCGCCAGCAGCCAAGTAGGGACAGGGGGCCTTATGAATACGCAGTATTTT.

V is TRBV20-1 and J is TRBJ1-5, with 8 bases aligning to TRBD1. V trimming: 3 bases; J trimming: 6 bases; junction bases outside the gene matches: 16. CDR1 and CDR2 from the germline V gene are DFQATT and SNEGSKA (reference sequence). The CDR3 sequence is 17 residues long. The CDR3: CSASLDRGSSLGQPQHF. The CDR3 coding sequence is TGCAGTGCTAGTTTAGACAGGGGCTCTTCGTTGGGTCAGCCCCAGCATTTT.

The chain recombines TRBV30 with TRBJ1-1, with D uncertain. The V gene's germline CDR1 is GTSNPN and CDR2 SVGIG (reference sequence). The CDR3 runs to 13 residues. The V gene lost 7 bases and the J gene lost 1 base, with 13 bases spanning the gap. The chain's CDR3 is CASRRPANTEAFF. CDR3 coding DNA: TGTGCCTCGCGCAGGCCAGCGAACACTGAAGCTTTCTTT.

This clonotype has just a few counts. The chain is built from TRBV7-2 and TRBJ2-7, with D possibly matching TRBD2 (6 bases). CDR1 is SGHTA and CDR2 is FQGNSA in the germline V gene. Trimming removed 5 bases at V and 1 base at J, with 12 bases between. The CDR3 covers 14 residues. CDR3 nucleotide sequence: TGTGCCAGCAGCCCCCGACTAGTTTCCTACGAGCAGTACGTC. Translating it yields CASSPRLVSYEQYV.

This clonotype has at least ten counts. The CDR3: CSVEGVGGLNNIQYF. The DNA for the CDR3 is TGCAGCGTTGAAGGGGTCGGGGGGCTCAACAACATTCAGTACTTC. The gene calls are TRBV29-1 and TRBJ2-4; a weak D match, TRBD2 (7 bases). This CDR3 is built from 15 residues. V lost 1 base and J lost 7, with 17 bases in between. CDR1 is SQVTM, CDR2 ANQGSEA, per germline. Looking up the rest from reference TRBV29-1 and TRBJ2-4 gives the full variable domain: SAVISQKPSRDICQRGTSLTIQCQVDSQVTMMFWYRQQPGQSLTLIATANQGSEATYESGFVIDKFPISRPNLTFSTLTVSNMSPEDSSIYLCSVEGVGGLNNIQYFGAGTRLSVL.

The chain uses TRBV12-3 or TRBV12-4 and TRBJ2-3; 8 bases are shared with TRBD2. This CDR3 is built from 16 residues. The V and J ends lost 2 bases and 5 bases, in that order; junction bases with no gene match: 9. The CDR3: CASSLTSGSFLDTQYF. For the CDR3, the DNA is TGTGCCAGCAGTTTAACGAGCGGGAGTTTCTTAGATACGCAGTATTTT.

In its sample, this clonotype was seen many times. V gene TRBV30 combines with J gene TRBJ2-2; possibly TRBD1 or TRBD2 for D (5 bases each). Per the germline V gene, CDR1 is GTSNPN and CDR2 is SVGIG (reference sequence). V lost 6 bases and J 4 bases, leaving 18 bases between the germline ends. CDR3 length: 15 amino acids. The CDR3 region is CACTGPRTITGELFF. CDR3 sequence (DNA): TGTGCCTGTACGGGGCCTCGAACAATCACCGGGGAGCTGTTTTTT.

The CDR3 spells CASSSTGGNGYTF. The CDR3 bases are TGCGCCAGCAGCTCGACGGGGGGCAATGGCTACACCTTC. The V gene is TRBV5-1, the J gene TRBJ1-2; tentative D call: TRBD1 (6 bases). Germline lookup yields CDR1 SGHRS and CDR2 YFSETQ. With 3 bases removed from V and 6 bases from J, the gap between germline ends came to 12 bases. The CDR3 is made up of 13 amino acids.

This clonotype was found many times. V and J are TRBV5-5 and TRBJ2-7, with D possibly TRBD2 on 6 matching bases. This CDR3 has 12 amino acids. V lost 0 bases and J lost 7, with 8 bases in between. Germline V lookup: CDR1 SGHKS, CDR2 YYEKEE (reference sequence). CDR3 coding DNA: TGTGCCAGCAGCTTGGAAGGACTAGAGCAGTACGTC. Amino acids: CASSLEGLEQYV.

This rearrangement joins TRBV5-1 to TRBJ2-5; TRBD2 agrees at 10 bases. Trimming removed 0 bases from V and 3 bases from J; junction bases left unmatched: 8. Germline V CDR1 and CDR2: SGHRS, YFSETQ. The CDR3 loop spans 17 amino acids. CDR3 sequence: CASSLVPGTSAKETQYF. CDR3 nucleotides: TGCGCCAGCAGCTTGGTTCCCGGGACTAGCGCTAAAGAGACCCAGTACTTC.

The J gene is TRBJ1-3, the V gene TRBV5-1; D is perhaps TRBD1 (5 bases). V gave up 0 bases and J gave up 0 bases, with 7 bases separating them. Per germline, CDR1 SGHRS and CDR2 YFSETQ. The CDR3 is 15 amino acids. The CDR3 region is CASSLGGLSGNTIYF. As DNA, the CDR3 is TGCGCCAGCAGCTTGGGGGGACTCTCTGGAAACACCATATATTTT.

The V call is TRBV3-1, the J call TRBJ1-2, with D possibly matching TRBD1 (5 bases). Looked up from germline, CDR1 is LGHDT and CDR2 is YNNKEL (reference sequence). Trimming took off 4 bases at V and 5 bases at J, with 11 bases between the two ends. There are 13 residues in the CDR3. CDR3 sequence: CASSRGGLYGYTF. The CDR3 DNA sequence: TGTGCCAGCAGCCGTGGGGGATTATATGGCTACACCTTC. Drawing the rest from reference TRBV3-1 and TRBJ1-2, the complete variable domain is DTAVSQTPKYLVTQMGNDKSIKCEQNLGHDTMYWYKQDSKKFLKIMFSYNNKELIINETVPNRFSPKSPDKAHLNLHINSLELGDSAVYFCASSRGGLYGYTFGSGTRLTVV.

Only a few counts were recorded for this clonotype. The genes are TRBV5-1 and TRBJ1-1, with D perhaps matching TRBD1 (5 bases). This CDR3 has 14 residues. Trimming left V 4 bases short and J 0 bases short, with 10 bases between. From germline, CDR1 is SGHRS and CDR2 YFSETQ. The CDR3 nucleotides are TGCGCCAGCAGCCCCGGGGGGTTGAACACTGAAGCTTTCTTT. It codes for CASSPGGLNTEAFF.

This clonotype was seen more than once but under ten times. The CDR3 spells CASTKGTTNEQFF. The CDR3, as DNA: TGTGCCAGCACCAAGGGGACTACCAATGAGCAGTTCTTC. The V call is TRBV7-2, the J call TRBJ2-1; 7 bases are a match to TRBD2. The CDR3 is 13 residues long. V was clipped by 7 bases and J by 6 bases; unmatched bases: 6. Per the germline V gene, CDR1 is SGHTA and CDR2 is FQGNSA.

This chain uses TRBV15 with TRBJ1-2; 7 positions agree with TRBD1. Per the germline V gene, CDR1 is LNHNV and CDR2 is YYDKDF (reference sequence). V lost 0 bases and J lost 7; bases outside the gene matches: 5. The CDR3 length is 14 residues. The CDR3 is CATSRERAGGGYTF. In DNA form, the CDR3 reads TGTGCCACCAGCAGAGAGAGGGCAGGGGGTGGCTACACCTTC.